This T cell receptor beta chain was obtained from a study of shared clonotypes between healthy human individuals. As for the study in general: Samples came from two female and a few male donors aged 18 to 49.

A note on this clone: What it recognizes is unknown.

Regarding the study as a whole: Researchers found naive subsets generally carried larger estimated richness than memory subsets.

Trimming took 4 bases from V and 5 from J, leaving 9 bases between them. The CDR3 length is 12 residues. The germline V gene has CDR1 SGHDT and CDR2 YYEEEE. Terminally differentiated effector memory CD45RA+ cells were left out of the naive CD8 fraction, which was CD45RO-negative and positively selected for CCR7. Per the original data handling: As immunoSEQ supplied junction-only sequences (without quality scores), filtering differed. The assay was immunoSEQ multiplex PCR, and TCRdb's table has in-frame clones only and misses some. Clonal size and the V and J genes are those of that table, whereas D and trimming came from the DNA. The table records about 1,900,000 clones, about 95% of them present only once.

The sample consisted of naive CD8+ T cells sorted from blood. The rearrangement uses TRBV5-6 and TRBJ2-5; D is unresolved. This clonotype was obtained from a man younger than 35 in good health. The CDR3 region is CASSVARETQYF. DNA of the CDR3: TGTGCCAGCAGCGTGGCTCGGGAGACCCAGTACTTC.